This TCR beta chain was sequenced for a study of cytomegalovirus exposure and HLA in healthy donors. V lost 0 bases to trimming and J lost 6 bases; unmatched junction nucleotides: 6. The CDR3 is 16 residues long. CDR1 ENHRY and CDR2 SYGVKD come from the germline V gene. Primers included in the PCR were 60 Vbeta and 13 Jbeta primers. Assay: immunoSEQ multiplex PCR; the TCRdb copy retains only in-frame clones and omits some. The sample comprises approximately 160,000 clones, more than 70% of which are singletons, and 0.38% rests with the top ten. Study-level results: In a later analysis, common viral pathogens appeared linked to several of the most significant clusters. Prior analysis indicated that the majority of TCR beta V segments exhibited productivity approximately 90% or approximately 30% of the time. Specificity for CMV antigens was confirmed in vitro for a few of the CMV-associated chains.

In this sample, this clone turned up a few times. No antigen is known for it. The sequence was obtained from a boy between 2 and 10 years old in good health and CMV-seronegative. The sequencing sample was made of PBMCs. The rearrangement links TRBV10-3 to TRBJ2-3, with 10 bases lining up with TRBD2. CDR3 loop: CAISESIAGGIDTQYF. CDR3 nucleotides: TGTGCCATCAGTGAGTCGATAGCGGGAGGCATCGATACGCAGTATTTT.